These T cell receptor beta chains were read from a single sample in a study of monozygotic twins with inflammatory bowel disease. TCRdb processed the 5' RACE reads again and assigns one entry to each CDR3 protein, with no DNA. The sample table sets out about 380,000 distinct CDR3 sequences. Input material: blood. All receptors come from a human donor with ulcerative colitis or Crohn's disease, or a healthy co-twin of an affected twin (not recorded which). Each CDR3 is given with its conserved first and last residue.

V gene	J gene	CDR3 protein
TRBV4-2	TRBJ2-1	CASSQARAGGNNEQFF
TRBV3-1	TRBJ2-2	CASSRKGLAGKNTGELFF
TRBV6-5	TRBJ1-1	CASSYPRTGRATEAFF
TRBV7-8	TRBJ2-6	CASSSFMDSGANVLTF
TRBV7-2	TRBJ2-2	CASSYPGGFPAGELFF
TRBV30	TRBJ2-7	CAWSEASNSYEQYF
TRBV6-6	TRBJ2-7	CASSYPDGSYEQYF
TRBV5-1	TRBJ2-3	CASSLSSRQRLTDTQYF
TRBV9	TRBJ2-7	CASSASPGLQYEQYF
TRBV19	TRBJ2-5	CASNHRGRWGETQYF
TRBV20-1	TRBJ2-3	CSAILAGPLDTQYF
TRBV20-1	TRBJ1-5	CSAPVPGQSRRNQPQHF
TRBV9	TRBJ2-1	CASSVGKGGTSSYNEQFF
TRBV6-5	TRBJ1-4	CASRTTANEKLFF
TRBV7-2	TRBJ2-3	CASSFERGLADTQYF
TRBV6-2/TRBV6-3	TRBJ1-5	CASSDRTGGKGQPQHF
TRBV24-1	TRBJ2-3	CATSDFSASGDTDTQYF
TRBV5-1	TRBJ1-1	CASSLQGVTEAFF
TRBV20-1	TRBJ2-7	CSSPIAMYEQYF
TRBV6-5	TRBJ2-7	CASSYSGAGTSDEQYF
TRBV4-1	TRBJ2-7	CASSRSVTGASYEQYF
TRBV30	TRBJ1-2	CAWSVGLNYGYTF
TRBV19	TRBJ1-1	CASSWDGLLNTEAFF
TRBV7-2	TRBJ2-1	CASRASGADYNEQFF
TRBV6-5	TRBJ1-1	CASSYSNTGLNTEAFF
TRBV4-1	TRBJ2-7	CASSQDQNRVYEQYF
TRBV7-6	TRBJ1-5	CASSPDSLNQPQHF